Below, one T cell receptor (beta chain) is given with its context. The target antigen is unknown. The data originate from a study of CXCR3-negative and CXCR3-positive naive CD8 T cells. About the study: Libraries each contributed about 1.5 +/- 0.3 million TRB reads, for about 135 million in total. General observations from the study: Cryopreservation partially lowered CXCR3 expression, so most assays used fresh PBMCs. Similar TRBV-TRBJ usage characterized naive CXCR3-negative and CXCR3-positive cells; memory cells differed. The study found comparably high diversity in both naive subsets and much lower diversity in memory CD8+ cells. Researchers report that CXCR3-positive naive cells carry more hydrophobic TRB CDR3s than CXCR3-negative naive cells.

Germline lookup yields CDR1 LGHDT and CDR2 YNNKEL (reference sequence). CDR3 length equals 16 residues. cDNA libraries for TRB were generated by 5' RACE incorporating UMI labels. Each CDR3 protein gets one entry in TCRdb, which reprocessed the 5' RACE reads and gives no DNA. This sample carries about 150,000 distinct CDR3 sequences, with 0.45% to 0.6% going to the ten biggest clones. The chain links TRBV3-1 to TRBJ2-1. The sample consisted of naive CXCR3+ CD8+ T cells from blood. Subset here: CD45RO-CCR7+CD27+CD95- naive CD8+ T cells expressing CXCR3 (TNR3+). This receptor was obtained from a human donor in good health. Some clones in this sample may be carry-over from other donors' samples. The CDR3 here is CASSQDRRSSYNEQFF.